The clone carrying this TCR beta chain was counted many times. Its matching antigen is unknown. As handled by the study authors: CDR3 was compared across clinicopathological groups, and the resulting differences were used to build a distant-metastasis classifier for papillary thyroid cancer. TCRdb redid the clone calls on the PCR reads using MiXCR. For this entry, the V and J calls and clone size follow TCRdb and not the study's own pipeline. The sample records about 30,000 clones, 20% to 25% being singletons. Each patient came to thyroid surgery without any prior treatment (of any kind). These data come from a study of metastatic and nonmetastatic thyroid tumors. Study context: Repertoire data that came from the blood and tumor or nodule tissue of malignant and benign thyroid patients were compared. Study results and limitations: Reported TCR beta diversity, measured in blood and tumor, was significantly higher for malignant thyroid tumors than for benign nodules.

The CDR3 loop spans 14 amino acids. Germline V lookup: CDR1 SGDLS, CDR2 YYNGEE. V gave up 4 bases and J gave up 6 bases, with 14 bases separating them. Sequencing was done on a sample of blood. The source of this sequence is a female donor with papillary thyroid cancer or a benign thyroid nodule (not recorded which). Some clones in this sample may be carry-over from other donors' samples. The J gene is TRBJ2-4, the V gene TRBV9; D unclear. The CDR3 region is CASSTHLKGNIQYF. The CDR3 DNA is TGTGCCAGCAGCACCCACCTTAAGGGAAACATTCAGTACTTC.